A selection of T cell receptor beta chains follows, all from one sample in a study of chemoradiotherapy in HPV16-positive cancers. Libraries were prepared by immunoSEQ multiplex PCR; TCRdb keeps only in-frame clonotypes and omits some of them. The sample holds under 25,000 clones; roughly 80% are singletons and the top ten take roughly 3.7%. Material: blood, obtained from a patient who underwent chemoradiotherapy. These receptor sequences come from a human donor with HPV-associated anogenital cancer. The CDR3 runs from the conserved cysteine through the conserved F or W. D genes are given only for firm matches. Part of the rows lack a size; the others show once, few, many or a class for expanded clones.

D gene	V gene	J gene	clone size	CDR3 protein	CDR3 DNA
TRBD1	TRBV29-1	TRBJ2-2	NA	CSVGQGAVAGELFF	TGCAGCGTGGGACAGGGGGCGGTCGCCGGGGAGCTGTTTTTT
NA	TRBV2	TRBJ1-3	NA	CASRKETSSGNTIYF	TGTGCCAGCAGGAAGGAGACCAGCTCTGGAAACACCATATATTTT
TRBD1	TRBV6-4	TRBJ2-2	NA	CASSGTGDTGELFF	TGTGCCAGCAGTGGGACAGGGGACACCGGGGAGCTGTTTTTT
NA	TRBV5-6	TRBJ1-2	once	CASSLGTGTRGYTF	TGTGCCAGCAGCTTGGGAACAGGGACCAGGGGCTACACCTTC
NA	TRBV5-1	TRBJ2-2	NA	CASSSQEAGELFF	TGCGCCAGCAGCTCCCAGGAGGCCGGGGAGCTGTTTTTT
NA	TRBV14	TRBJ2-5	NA	CASSQDSIFLGQQETQYF	TGTGCCAGCAGCCAGGATTCGATCTTCTTGGGGCAGCAAGAGACCCAGTACTTC
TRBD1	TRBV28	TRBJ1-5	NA	CASSTGGDSNQPQHF	TGTGCCAGCAGCACAGGGGGGGATAGCAATCAGCCCCAGCATTTT
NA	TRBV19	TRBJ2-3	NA	CASAVGTRGPDTQYF	TGTGCCAGTGCCGTGGGTACTAGGGGCCCCGATACGCAGTATTTT
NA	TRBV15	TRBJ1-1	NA	CATSRGGNMNTEAFF	TGTGCCACCAGCAGAGGCGGGAACATGAACACTGAAGCTTTCTTT
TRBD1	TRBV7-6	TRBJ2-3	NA	CASGEEGAFADTQYF	TGTGCCAGCGGCGAAGAGGGGGCCTTCGCAGATACGCAGTATTTT
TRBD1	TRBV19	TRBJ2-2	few	CASKMGQGPGELFF	TGTGCCAGTAAAATGGGACAGGGACCCGGGGAGCTGTTTTTT
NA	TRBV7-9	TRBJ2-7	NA	CASSLSGGQSEQYF	TGTGCCAGCAGCTTATCAGGTGGTCAATCCGAGCAGTACTTC
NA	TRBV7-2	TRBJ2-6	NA	CASSLKGPGANVLTF	TGTGCCAGCAGCTTAAAAGGGCCCGGGGCCAACGTCCTGACTTTC
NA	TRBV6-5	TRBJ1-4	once	CASSYSVSQPYEKLFF	TGTGCCAGCAGTTACTCGGTGTCACAGCCTTATGAAAAACTGTTTTTT
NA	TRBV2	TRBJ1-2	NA	CASSGSIGSYGYTF	TGTGCCAGCAGCGGGAGTATAGGGAGCTATGGCTACACCTTC
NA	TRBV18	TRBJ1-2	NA	CASSPTGEGTYGYTF	TGTGCCAGCTCACCTACTGGGGAAGGGACCTATGGCTACACCTTC
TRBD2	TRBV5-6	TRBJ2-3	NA	CATGVRAGFTDTQYF	TGTGCCACCGGCGTTCGAGCGGGATTCACAGATACGCAGTATTTT
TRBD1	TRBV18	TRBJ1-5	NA	CASSVTGEPQHF	TGTGCCAGCTCAGTAACAGGGGAGCCCCAGCATTTT
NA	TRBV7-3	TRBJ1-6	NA	CASSAHEYSLSPLHF	TGTGCCAGCAGCGCCCACGAATACTCCTTGTCACCCCTCCACTTT
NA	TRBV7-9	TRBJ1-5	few	CASGDSNQPQHF	TGTGCCAGCGGGGATAGCAATCAGCCCCAGCATTTT
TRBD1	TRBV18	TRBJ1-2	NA	CASSPGTDGYTF	TGTGCCAGCTCACCAGGGACAGATGGCTACACCTTC
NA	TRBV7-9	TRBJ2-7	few	CASSHPGNSYEQYF	TGTGCCAGCAGCCATCCCGGGAACTCCTACGAGCAGTACTTC